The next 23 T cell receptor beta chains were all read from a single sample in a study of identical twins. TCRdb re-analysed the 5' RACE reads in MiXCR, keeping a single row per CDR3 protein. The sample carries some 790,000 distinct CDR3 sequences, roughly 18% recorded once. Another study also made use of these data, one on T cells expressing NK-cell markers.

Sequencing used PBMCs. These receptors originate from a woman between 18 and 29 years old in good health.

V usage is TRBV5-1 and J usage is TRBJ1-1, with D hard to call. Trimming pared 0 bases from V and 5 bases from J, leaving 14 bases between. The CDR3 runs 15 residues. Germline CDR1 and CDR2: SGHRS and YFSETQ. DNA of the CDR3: TGCGCCAGCAGCTTGGACGGACGGAGGTGGACTGAAGCTTTCTTT. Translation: CASSLDGRRWTEAFF.

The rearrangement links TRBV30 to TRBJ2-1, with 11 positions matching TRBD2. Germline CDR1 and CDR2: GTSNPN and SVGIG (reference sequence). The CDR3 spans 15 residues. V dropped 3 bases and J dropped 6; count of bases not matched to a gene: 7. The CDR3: CAWSRGLADSNEQFF. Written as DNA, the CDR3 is TGTGCCTGGAGCAGGGGACTAGCGGATTCCAATGAGCAGTTCTTC.

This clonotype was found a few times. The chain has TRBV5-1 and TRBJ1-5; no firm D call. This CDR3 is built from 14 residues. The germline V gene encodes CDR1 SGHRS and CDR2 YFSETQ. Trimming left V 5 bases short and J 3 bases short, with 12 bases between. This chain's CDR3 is CASRAGPDNQPQHF. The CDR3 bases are TGCGCCAGCAGAGCCGGGCCCGACAATCAGCCCCAGCATTTT.

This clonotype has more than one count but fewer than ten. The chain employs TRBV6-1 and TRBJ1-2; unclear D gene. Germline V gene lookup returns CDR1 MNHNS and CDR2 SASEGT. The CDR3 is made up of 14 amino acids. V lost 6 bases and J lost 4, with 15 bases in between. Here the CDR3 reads CASSDFRELYGYTF. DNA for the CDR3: TGTGCCAGCAGCGATTTTAGAGAGCTCTATGGCTACACCTTC.

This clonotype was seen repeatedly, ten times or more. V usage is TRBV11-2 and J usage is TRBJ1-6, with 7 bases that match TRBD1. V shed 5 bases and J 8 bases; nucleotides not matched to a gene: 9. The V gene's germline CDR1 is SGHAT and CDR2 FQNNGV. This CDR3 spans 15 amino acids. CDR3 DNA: TGTGCCAGCAGCCTTCAGACAGGGAGTTATTCACCCCTCCACTTT. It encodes CASSLQTGSYSPLHF.

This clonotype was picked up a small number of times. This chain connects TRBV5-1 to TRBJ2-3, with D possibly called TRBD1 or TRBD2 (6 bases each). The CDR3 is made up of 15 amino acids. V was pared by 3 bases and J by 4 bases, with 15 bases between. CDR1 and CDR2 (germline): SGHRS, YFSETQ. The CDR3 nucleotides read TGCGCCAGCAGCTACCCCAGGGGAGGTGCAGATACGCAGTATTTT. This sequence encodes CASSYPRGGADTQYF.

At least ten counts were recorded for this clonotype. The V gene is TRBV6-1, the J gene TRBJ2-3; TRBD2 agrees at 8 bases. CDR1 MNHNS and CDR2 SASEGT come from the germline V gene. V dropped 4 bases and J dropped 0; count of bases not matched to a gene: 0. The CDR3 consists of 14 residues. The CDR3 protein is CASSVAGSTDTQYF. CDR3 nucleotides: TGTGCCAGCAGTGTAGCGGGAAGCACAGATACGCAGTATTTT.

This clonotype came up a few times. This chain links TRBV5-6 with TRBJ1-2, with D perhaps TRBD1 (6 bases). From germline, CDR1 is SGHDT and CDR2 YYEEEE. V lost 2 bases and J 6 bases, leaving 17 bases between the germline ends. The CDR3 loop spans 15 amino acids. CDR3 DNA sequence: TGTGCCAGCAGCTTCTACGACGGGGGGGCCAATGGCTACACCTTC. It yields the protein CASSFYDGGANGYTF. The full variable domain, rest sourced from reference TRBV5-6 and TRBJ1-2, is DAGVTQSPTHLIKTRGQQVTLRCSPKSGHDTVSWYQQALGQGPQFIFQYYEEEERQRGNFPDRFSGHQFPNYSSELNVNALLLGDSALYLCASSFYDGGANGYTFGSGTRLTVV.

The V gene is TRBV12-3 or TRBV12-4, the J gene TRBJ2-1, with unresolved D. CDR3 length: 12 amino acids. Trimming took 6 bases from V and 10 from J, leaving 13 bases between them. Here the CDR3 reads CASSRTRWEQFF. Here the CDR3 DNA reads TGTGCCAGCAGCCGTACCAGGTGGGAGCAGTTCTTC.

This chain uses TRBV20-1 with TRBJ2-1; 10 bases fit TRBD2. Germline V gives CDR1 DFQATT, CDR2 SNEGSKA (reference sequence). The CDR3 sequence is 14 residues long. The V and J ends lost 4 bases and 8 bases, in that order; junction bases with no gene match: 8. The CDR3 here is CSAKPSGRGDEQFF. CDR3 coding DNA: TGCAGTGCTAAGCCTAGCGGGAGAGGGGATGAGCAGTTCTTC.

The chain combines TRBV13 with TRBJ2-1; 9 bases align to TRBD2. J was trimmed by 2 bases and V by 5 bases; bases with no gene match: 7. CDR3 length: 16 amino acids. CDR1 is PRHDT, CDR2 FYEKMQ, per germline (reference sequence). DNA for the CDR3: TGTGCCAGCAGCGGCGGGGGGGGCCTCACCTACAATGAGCAGTTCTTC. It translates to CASSGGGGLTYNEQFF.

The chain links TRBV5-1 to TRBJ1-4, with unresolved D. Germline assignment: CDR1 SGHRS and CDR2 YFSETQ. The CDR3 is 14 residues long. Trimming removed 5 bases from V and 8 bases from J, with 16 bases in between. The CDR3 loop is CASSRAGVEEKLFF. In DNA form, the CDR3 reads TGCGCCAGCAGTCGTGCTGGGGTGGAGGAAAAACTGTTTTTT.

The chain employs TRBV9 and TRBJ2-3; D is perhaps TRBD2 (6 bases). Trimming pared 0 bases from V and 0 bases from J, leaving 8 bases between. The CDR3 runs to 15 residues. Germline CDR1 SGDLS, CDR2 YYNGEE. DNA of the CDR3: TGTGCCAGCAGCGTAGCGGGAGTTAGCACAGATACGCAGTATTTT. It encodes CASSVAGVSTDTQYF.

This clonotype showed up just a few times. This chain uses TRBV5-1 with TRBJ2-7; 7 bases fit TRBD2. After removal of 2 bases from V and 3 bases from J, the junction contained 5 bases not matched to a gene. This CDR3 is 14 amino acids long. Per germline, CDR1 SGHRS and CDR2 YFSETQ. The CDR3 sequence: CASSLLGDYYEQYF. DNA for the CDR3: TGCGCCAGCAGCTTACTGGGGGACTACTACGAGCAGTACTTC.

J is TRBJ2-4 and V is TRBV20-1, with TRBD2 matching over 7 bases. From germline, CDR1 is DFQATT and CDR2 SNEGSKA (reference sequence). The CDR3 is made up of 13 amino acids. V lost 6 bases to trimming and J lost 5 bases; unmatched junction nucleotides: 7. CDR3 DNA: TGCAGTGCCCCTCCTAGCGGTGAAAACATTCAGTACTTC. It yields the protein CSAPPSGENIQYF.

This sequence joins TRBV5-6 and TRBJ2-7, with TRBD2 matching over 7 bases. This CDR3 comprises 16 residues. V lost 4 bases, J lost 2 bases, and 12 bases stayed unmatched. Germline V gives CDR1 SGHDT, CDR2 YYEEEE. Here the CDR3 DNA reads TGTGCCAGCAGCCCGAAAAGGACTAGTCGGGCCTACGAGCAGTACTTC. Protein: CASSPKRTSRAYEQYF. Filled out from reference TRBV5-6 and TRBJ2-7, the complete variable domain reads DAGVTQSPTHLIKTRGQQVTLRCSPKSGHDTVSWYQQALGQGPQFIFQYYEEEERQRGNFPDRFSGHQFPNYSSELNVNALLLGDSALYLCASSPKRTSRAYEQYFGPGTRLTVT.

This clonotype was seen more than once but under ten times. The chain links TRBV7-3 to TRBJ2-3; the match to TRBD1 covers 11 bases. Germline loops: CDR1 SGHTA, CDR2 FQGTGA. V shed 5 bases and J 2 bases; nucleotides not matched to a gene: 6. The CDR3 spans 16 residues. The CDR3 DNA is TGTGCCAGCAGCCTAGGACAGGGGGCGAACACAGATACGCAGTATTTT. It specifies CASSLGQGANTDTQYF.

The CDR3 nucleotides read TGTGCCAGCAGCCTCATAGCGGGAAGCCAAGAGACCCAGTACTTC. Amino acid sequence: CASSLIAGSQETQYF. The chain joins TRBV7-9 to TRBJ2-5, with 8 bases lining up with TRBD2. V lost 5 bases and J lost 1; bases outside the gene matches: 6. The germline V gene has CDR1 SEHNR and CDR2 FQNEAQ (reference sequence). This CDR3 region has 15 residues.

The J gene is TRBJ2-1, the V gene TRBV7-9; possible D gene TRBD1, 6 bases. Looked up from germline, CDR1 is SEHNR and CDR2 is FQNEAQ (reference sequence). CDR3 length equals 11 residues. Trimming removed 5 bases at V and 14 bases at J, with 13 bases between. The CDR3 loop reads CASSKNRDEFF. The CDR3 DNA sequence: TGTGCCAGCAGCAAAAACAGGGACGAGTTCTTC.

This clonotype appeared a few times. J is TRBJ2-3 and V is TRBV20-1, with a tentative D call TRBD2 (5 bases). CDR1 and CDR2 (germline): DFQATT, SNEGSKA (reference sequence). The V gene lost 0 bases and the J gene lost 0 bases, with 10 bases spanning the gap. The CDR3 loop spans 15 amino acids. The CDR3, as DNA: TGCAGTGCTAGAGATCGGGGTCTTAGCACAGATACGCAGTATTTT. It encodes CSARDRGLSTDTQYF.

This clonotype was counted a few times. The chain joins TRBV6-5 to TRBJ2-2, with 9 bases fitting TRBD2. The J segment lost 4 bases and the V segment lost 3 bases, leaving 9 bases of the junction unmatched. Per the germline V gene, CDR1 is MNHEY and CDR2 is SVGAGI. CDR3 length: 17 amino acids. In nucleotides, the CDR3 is TGTGCCAGCAGTTATACCCGCGGGAGGGCCCTCACCGGGGAGCTGTTTTTT. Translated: CASSYTRGRALTGELFF.

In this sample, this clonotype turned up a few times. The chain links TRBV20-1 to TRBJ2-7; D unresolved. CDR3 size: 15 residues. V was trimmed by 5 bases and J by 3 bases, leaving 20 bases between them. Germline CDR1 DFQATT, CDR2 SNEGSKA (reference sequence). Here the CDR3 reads CSAEALGSGFYEQYF. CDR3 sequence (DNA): TGCAGTGCTGAAGCCTTAGGGTCTGGCTTCTACGAGCAGTACTTC.

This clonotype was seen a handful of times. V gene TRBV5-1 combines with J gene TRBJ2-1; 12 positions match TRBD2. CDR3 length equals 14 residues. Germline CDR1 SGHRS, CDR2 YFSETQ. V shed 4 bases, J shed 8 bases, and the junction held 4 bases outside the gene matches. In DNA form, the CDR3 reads TGCGCCAGCAGCCAGACTAGCGGGAGATATGAGCAGTTCTTC. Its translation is CASSQTSGRYEQFF.